Sequencing of this T cell receptor (beta chain) was carried out in a study of blood T cells in healthy people across ages. It was with a sample-barcoded 5' primer and a J-beta primer mix that a second PCR of roughly 6 to 12 cycles was run. TCRdb processed the 5' RACE reads anew with MiXCR; each CDR3 protein has one entry. The table includes 1.8 million or so distinct CDR3 sequences, more than 35% detected once. From germline, CDR1 is MNHNY and CDR2 SVGAGI (reference sequence). The CDR3 sequence is 12 residues long. Trimming pared 5 bases from V and 1 base from J, leaving 4 bases between. The chain is built from TRBV6-6 and TRBJ2-3; the D is unclear. The origin of this receptor is a human donor in good health. The sequenced material came from blood. The CDR3 spells CASSQRTDTQYF. In nucleotides, the CDR3 is TGTGCCAGCAGTCAACGCACAGATACGCAGTATTTT.